This entry is about one T cell receptor beta chain. The data stem from a study of CD8 T cells in Susac syndrome. The germline V gene has CDR1 MDHEN and CDR2 SYDVKM. The CDR3 is 15 amino acids. The junction had 10 bases not matched to a gene; V was cut back by 3 bases and J by 11 bases. Patients with Susac syndrome met the recently defined diagnostic criteria for definite or probable disease. Reverse transcription of 0.5 to 1 ug RNA was performed with random hexamers. Multiplex PCR with immunoSEQ amplified the TCR beta CDR3 across 54 Vbeta and 13 Jbeta. TCRdb analysed the immunoSEQ multiplex PCR reads with MiXCR anew, one entry per CDR3 protein. The data contain approximately 190,000 distinct CDR3 sequences, roughly 94% of them singletons.

The TCR was taken from a human donor with Susac syndrome. The chain joins TRBV28 to TRBJ1-5, with 10 nucleotides matching TRBD1. Sequencing used CD8+ T cells from PBMCs. The CDR3 region has the DNA TGTGCCAGCAGTTTTGGGGACAGGGGCGCCCTGGCCCAGCATTTT. It encodes CASSFGDRGALAQHF.